This T cell receptor beta chain was obtained from a study of blood T cell repertoires in COVID-19. Study context: Acute-phase and convalescent COVID-19 samples originated in the United States, Italy and Spain.

Recovered status applied to Cohort 3 donors who had two consecutive negative PCRs. It also applied to those with clearance or with symptom resolution. The V gene's germline CDR1 is KGHDR and CDR2 SFDVKD. This CDR3 has 16 residues. V lost 1 base, J lost 1 base, and 9 bases lay in between. Only in-frame clones appear in the TCRdb table, and some are missing; sequencing was by immunoSEQ multiplex PCR. This table holds over 150,000 clones, 80% to 85% found once. The source material was PBMCs or T cells enriched from blood (not recorded which). The sequence came from a man between 35 and 55 years old who had recovered from COVID-19. The chain employs TRBV24-1 and TRBJ2-2, with a tentative D call TRBD1 (5 bases). The CDR3 reads CATSDFLTGNTGELFF. As DNA, the CDR3 is TGTGCCACCAGTGATTTTTTAACAGGGAACACCGGGGAGCTGTTTTTT.